This TCR beta chain is from a study of tumor and adjacent non-tumor tissue in lung cancer (dated by TCRdb to the late 2010s). Regarding the study in general: The cohort included around twelve adenocarcinoma, 2 squamous cell carcinoma and 1 small cell lung cancer patients. Ages among the 15 or so patients ranged from about 31 to 85 years, there were approximately ten men and 5 women, and disease was at TNM stage I to III. Sequencing produced 100 million to 150 million productive TCRbeta reads in total, an average of about 4.2 million reads per sample. Bulk TCRbeta repertoires were compared between lung tumor tissue and matched distant non-tumor lung tissue obtained from 15 lung cancer patients. Fewer than 35 paired specimens, one tumor and one normal lung sample per patient, were profiled by TCRbeta CDR3 sequencing.

Comment on this clonotype: Its binding antigen is unknown. Within one base of it there is no much larger clone, and no base qualities were kept.

For CDR1 and CDR2, the germline V gene lists WSHSY and SAAADI. The CDR3 measures 15 amino acids from cysteine to phenylalanine. Only the CDR3 region is kept as DNA, spanning 45 bases read in frame from base 1. The study at large found these results: The top 100 clones made up a significantly larger cumulative share of the repertoire in normal lung than in tumor tissue. TCR diversity was significantly higher in younger patients, and greater tumor TCR diversity was associated with shorter overall survival and shorter disease-free survival. Significantly higher TCR diversity (inverse Simpson) was observed in tumor tissue than in normal lung tissue (approximately 430 vs 150, P = 0.0075, Mann-Whitney U test). Because peripheral blood was not sequenced, the blood TCRbeta repertoires of the lung cancer patients in the study went unexamined. The methods do not name the sequencing platform or mention unique molecular identifiers. Only around 15 patients were included in the cohort, and the need for larger samples and more detailed clinical data was noted by the authors.

RNA was extracted from bulk unsorted tissue and checked for quality with a NanoDrop ND-1000 and an Agilent 2100. Normal lung samples were distant non-tumor tissue taken more than 3 cm from the tumor edge. The donors were newly diagnosed lung cancer patients admitted for thoracic surgery in China from August to November 2014 who had not received prior chemotherapy. Patients who had received previous radiotherapy or chemotherapy, or who had another concurrent cancer, were excluded from the study. Pieces of surgical tissue measuring roughly 1-2.2 cm3 were kept in RNAlater solution and held at -80 degrees C until needed. Library preparation used multiplex PCR. The sequencer was an Illumina HiSeq 2500. TCRbeta libraries were built by three rounds of nested PCR using primers (Table S4), following protocols modified from ARM-PCR. Before sequencing, PCR products in the 200-500 bp range were cut out of the gel and cleaned up using the QIAquick gel extraction kit. The authors' pipeline ran thus. Trimmomatic was used to clean the reads, FLASH merged the cleaned reads into complete CDR3 sequences, and MiTCR assigned the sequences to V(D)J germline segments. Clonal diversity was calculated as the inverse Simpson's index using VDJtools. In-frame sequences lacking a premature stop codon were counted as productive reads. The raw public data were reprocessed by TCRdb itself: fastp quality trimming at Q25, MiXCR clonotype calling, in-frame beta chains only. Rows with one shared CDR3 protein collapse into an entry with the most common genes and DNA. The V and J calls were not made by the authors but by TCRdb's processing. Within this sample are tens of thousands of distinct CDR3 sequences, with approximately 82% of them counted one time only. The ten biggest clones cover around 43% of the sample.

The sample comprised distant non-tumor lung tissue. This receptor was taken from a man between 65 and 85 years old with non-small cell lung cancer. The receptor chain draws on TRBV10-2 and TRBJ2-1, with the D call perhaps TRBD1 or TRBD2, as 5 bases match in each case. The CDR3 protein is CTSRSQGPSSHEQFF. The nucleotide sequence is given as TGCACAAGCAGGTCCCAGGGACCCTCTTCTCATGAGCAGTTCTTC.